This TCR beta chain was sequenced during a study of T-cell reconstitution after alpha-beta-depleted transplantation in children. Broader study findings: Newly made T cells mostly supplied T-cell counts and diversity one year after transplant. The high TCRbeta diversity at day 60 in some patients came from surviving recipient T cells and thymic progenitors. Alpha-beta T cells about two months after transplant reportedly derived from several hundred expanded graft clones.

Unique molecular identifiers were used in preparing the TCRbeta library. One entry per CDR3 protein, called by TCRdb with MiXCR from the PCR reads. The sample shows hundreds of thousands of distinct CDR3 sequences, about 7.3% of them seen only once. As concerns this clonotype: Its cognate antigen is unknown.

Looked up from germline, CDR1 is SGDLS and CDR2 is YYNGEE. This CDR3 spans 15 amino acids. Unmatched junction bases numbered 8, after V lost 3 bases and J lost 3 bases. This sequence originates from a female patient aged 2 to 10 who had a stem cell transplant for Fanconi anemia, so the T cells may come from the graft donor. Material: peripheral blood, obtained 360 days after TCRalphabeta/CD19-depleted stem cell transplant. The chain employs TRBV9 and TRBJ1-2; 7 bases are a match to TRBD1. The CDR3, as DNA: TGTGCCAGCAGCGAGACAGGGCGTATCGACTATGGCTACACCTTC. The encoded protein is CASSETGRIDYGYTF.